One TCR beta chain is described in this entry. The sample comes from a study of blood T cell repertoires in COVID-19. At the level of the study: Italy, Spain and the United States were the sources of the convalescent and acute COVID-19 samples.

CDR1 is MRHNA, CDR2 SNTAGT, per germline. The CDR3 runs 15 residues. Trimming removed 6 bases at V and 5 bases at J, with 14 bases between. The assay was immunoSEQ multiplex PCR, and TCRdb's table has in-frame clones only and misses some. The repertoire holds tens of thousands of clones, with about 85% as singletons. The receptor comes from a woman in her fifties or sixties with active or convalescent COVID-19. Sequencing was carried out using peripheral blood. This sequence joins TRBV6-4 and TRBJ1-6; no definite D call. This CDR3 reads CASRGIASDNSPLHF. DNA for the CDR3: TGTGCCAGCAGGGGTATAGCCAGCGATAATTCACCCCTCCACTTT.